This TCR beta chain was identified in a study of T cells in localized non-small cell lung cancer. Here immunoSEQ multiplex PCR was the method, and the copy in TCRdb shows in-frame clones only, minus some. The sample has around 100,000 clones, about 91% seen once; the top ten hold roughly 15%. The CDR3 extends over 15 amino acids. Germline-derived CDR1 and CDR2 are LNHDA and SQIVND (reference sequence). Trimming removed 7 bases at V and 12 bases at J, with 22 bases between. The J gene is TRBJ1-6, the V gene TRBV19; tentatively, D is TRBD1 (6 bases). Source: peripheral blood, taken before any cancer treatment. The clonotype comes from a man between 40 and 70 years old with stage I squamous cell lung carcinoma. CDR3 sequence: CASTDGTHKGEPLHF. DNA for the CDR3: TGTGCCAGTACCGATGGGACACACAAAGGAGAACCCCTCCACTTT.